This T cell receptor (beta chain) is drawn from a study of cytomegalovirus exposure and HLA in healthy donors. From germline, CDR1 is SGHRS and CDR2 YFSETQ. V lost 0 bases, J lost 11 bases, and 17 bases lay in between. The CDR3 contains 14 residues. With respect to this clone: No antigen is known for it.

Study-level points and caveats: Later on, an analysis tied roughly 17,000 TCR beta sequences to HLA alleles at 0.05 false discovery rate. Based on reports, TCR beta sequences accurately predicted HLA-A and HLA-B alleles for most subjects. Researchers reported from a later analysis that most CMV-associated TCR beta chains appeared HLA-restricted. TRBV6-2, TRBV6-3 and some other V segments were unresolvable in 87-base-pair reads.

The PCR made use of 60 Vbeta and 13 Jbeta primers. Produced via immunoSEQ multiplex PCR; TCRdb's table is partial and in-frame only. The sample holds 150,000 to 200,000 clones, around 77% seen once. Source material: PBMCs. The V and J genes are TRBV5-1 and TRBJ2-5; a weak D match, TRBD1 (5 bases). This receptor was identified in a woman between 25 and 40 years old in good health and CMV-seropositive. CDR3 coding DNA: TGCGCCAGCAGCTTGGGTTCTCCAGGGATAGAGCAGTACTTC. Translating it yields CASSLGSPGIEQYF.